Listed here is a single T cell receptor beta chain. As the sequencing template, cDNA was produced by extracting RNA and reverse transcribing it. Data came from immunoSEQ multiplex PCR; TCRdb stores just in-frame clones and leaves some out. The data hold some 220,000 clones, with less than 75% observed a single time. The data are from a study of CD8+ T cells in alopecia areata. Treatment specified: oral pan-JAK inhibitor, 5-10 mg twice daily. The sample consisted of CD4+ T cells sorted from blood, taken at week 4, from a patient treated with tofacitinib. The receptor was derived from a human donor with alopecia areata.

The CDR3 DNA is TGTGCCTGGAGTAATGCCGGGTCCTACGAGCAGTACTTC. Translating it yields CAWSNAGSYEQYF. This chain uses TRBV30 with TRBJ2-7; D uncertain. Germline-derived CDR1 and CDR2 are GTSNPN and SVGIG (reference sequence). Trimming stripped 2 bases from V and 1 base from J, with 9 bases between. The CDR3 covers 13 residues.